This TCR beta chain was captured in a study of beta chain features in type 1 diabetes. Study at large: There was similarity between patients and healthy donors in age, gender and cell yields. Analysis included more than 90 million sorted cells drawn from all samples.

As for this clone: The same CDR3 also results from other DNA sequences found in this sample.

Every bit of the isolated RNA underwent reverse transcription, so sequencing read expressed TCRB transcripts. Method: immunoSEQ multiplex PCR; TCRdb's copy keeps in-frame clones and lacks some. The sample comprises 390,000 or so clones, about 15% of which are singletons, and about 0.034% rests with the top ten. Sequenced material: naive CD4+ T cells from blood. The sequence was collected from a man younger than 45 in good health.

The CDR3 DNA is TGTGCCAGCAGCTTGGCCACAGAAGCTTTCTTT. Protein sequence: CASSLATEAFF. This sequence joins TRBV5-6 and TRBJ1-1, with D hard to call. V was cut by 0 bases and J by 8 bases, with 5 bases left in between. The length of the CDR3 is 11 residues. Germline assignment: CDR1 SGHDT and CDR2 YYEEEE. The entire variable domain, with the rest obtained from reference TRBV5-6 and TRBJ1-1, is as follows: DAGVTQSPTHLIKTRGQQVTLRCSPKSGHDTVSWYQQALGQGPQFIFQYYEEEERQRGNFPDRFSGHQFPNYSSELNVNALLLGDSALYLCASSLATEAFFGQGTRLTVV.